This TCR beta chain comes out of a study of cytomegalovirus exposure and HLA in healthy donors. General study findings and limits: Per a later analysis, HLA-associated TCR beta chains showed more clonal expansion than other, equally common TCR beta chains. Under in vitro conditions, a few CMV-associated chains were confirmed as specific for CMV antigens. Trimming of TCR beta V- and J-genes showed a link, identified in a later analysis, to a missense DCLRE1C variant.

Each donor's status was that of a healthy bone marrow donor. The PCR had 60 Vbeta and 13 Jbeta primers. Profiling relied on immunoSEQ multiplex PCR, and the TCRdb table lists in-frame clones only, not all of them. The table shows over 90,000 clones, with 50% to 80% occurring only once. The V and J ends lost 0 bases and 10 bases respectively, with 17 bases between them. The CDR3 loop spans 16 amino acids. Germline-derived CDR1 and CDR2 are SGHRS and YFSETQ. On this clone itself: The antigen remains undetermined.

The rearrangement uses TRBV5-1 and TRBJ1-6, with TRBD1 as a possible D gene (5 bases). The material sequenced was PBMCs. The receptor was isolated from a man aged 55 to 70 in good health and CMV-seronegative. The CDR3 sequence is CASSLGQGSTSSPLHF. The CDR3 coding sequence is TGCGCCAGCAGCTTGGGGCAGGGATCAACAAGCTCACCCCTCCACTTT. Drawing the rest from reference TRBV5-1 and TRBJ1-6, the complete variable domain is KAGVTQTPRYLIKTRGQQVTLSCSPISGHRSVSWYQQTPGQGLQFLFEYFSETQRNKGNFPGRFSGRQFSNSRSEMNVSTLELGDSALYLCASSLGQGSTSSPLHFGNGTRLTVT.